Each of the 17 T cell receptor beta chains below was sequenced from the same sample in a study of blood T cell repertoires in COVID-19. Assay used: immunoSEQ multiplex PCR; TCRdb lists only in-frame clones, some missing. The sample records roughly 250,000 clones, approximately 89% being singletons. Sequencing input: peripheral blood. These receptors all come from a man in his forties or fifties who had recovered from COVID-19.

The genes are TRBV14 and TRBJ1-4; D is perhaps TRBD1 (5 bases). From germline, CDR1 is SGHDN and CDR2 FVKESK. The CDR3 is 13 amino acids. Trimming shortened V by 4 bases and J by 7 bases, and 10 bases separated the two germline ends. CDR3 DNA sequence: TGTGCCAGCAGCCCCTGGGGCGGTGAAAAACTGTTTTTT. It specifies CASSPWGGEKLFF.

The chain uses TRBV12-3 or TRBV12-4 and TRBJ2-1; D possibly corresponds to TRBD2 (5 bases). The CDR3 covers 12 residues. V was pared by 6 bases and J by 15 bases, with 18 bases between. CDR3 DNA sequence: TGTGCCAGCAGCCTCGGCCCGGACTTGATGTTCTTC. Protein product: CASSLGPDLMFF.

V is TRBV19 and J is TRBJ2-7; D gene unclear. The CDR3 length is 14 residues. Trimming took 5 bases from V and 0 from J, leaving 11 bases between them. Germline assignment: CDR1 LNHDA and CDR2 SQIVND (reference sequence). The CDR3: CASSPSTGSYEQYF. As DNA, the CDR3 is TGTGCCAGTAGTCCCTCAACCGGCTCCTACGAGCAGTACTTC.

The genes are TRBV2 and TRBJ2-2, with TRBD2 matching over 13 bases. The V segment lost 7 bases and the J segment 5 bases; nucleotides outside the gene matches: 7. This CDR3 is built from 16 residues. Germline assignment: CDR1 SNHLY and CDR2 FYNNEI. CDR3 nucleotides: TGTGCCAGCAATGACGAGGGACTAGCGGGAACCGGGGAGCTGTTTTTT. Translation: CASNDEGLAGTGELFF.

V gene TRBV7-2 combines with J gene TRBJ1-2; the match to TRBD1 covers 7 bases. CDR3 size: 15 residues. V dropped 2 bases and J dropped 4; count of bases not matched to a gene: 7. Germline V lookup: CDR1 SGHTA, CDR2 FQGNSA. This chain's CDR3 is CASSLNPTGFYGYTF. The CDR3 region has the DNA TGTGCCAGCAGCTTAAATCCGACAGGGTTCTATGGCTACACCTTC. The whole variable domain, filled in from reference TRBV7-2 and TRBJ1-2, reads GAGVSQSPSNKVTEKGKDVELRCDPISGHTALYWYRQSLGQGLEFLIYFQGNSAPDKSGLPSDRFSAERTGGSVSTLTIQRTQQEDSAVYLCASSLNPTGFYGYTFGSGTRLTVV.

This chain connects TRBV27 to TRBJ2-7; D is perhaps TRBD1 (5 bases). CDR1 and CDR2 (germline): MNHEY, SMNVEV (reference sequence). V was shortened by 4 bases and J by 6 bases, with 19 bases between the two germline ends. The CDR3 sequence is 15 residues long. The DNA for the CDR3 is TGTGCCAGCAGTTCAACCCGGACAACGATGGGCGAGCAGTACTTC. This encodes CASSSTRTTMGEQYF.

The chain employs TRBV6-2 or TRBV6-3 and TRBJ2-6, with D possibly TRBD1 on 5 matching bases. This CDR3 has 15 residues. V was clipped by 6 bases and J by 2 bases, with 11 bases between them. Germline assignment: CDR1 MNHEY and CDR2 SVGEGT. CDR3 protein: CASSDPGPGANVLTF. Here the CDR3 DNA reads TGTGCCAGCAGCGACCCAGGGCCTGGGGCCAACGTCCTGACTTTC.

The chain recombines TRBV7-9 with TRBJ2-1; a weak D match, TRBD2 (6 bases). Germline V gene data show CDR1 as SEHNR and CDR2 as FQNEAQ (reference sequence). V lost 5 bases and J lost 0, with 11 bases in between. This CDR3 is built from 15 residues. CDR3 coding DNA: TGTGCCAGCAGCCCGCTAGCGAGCTCCTACAATGAGCAGTTCTTC. Its translation: CASSPLASSYNEQFF.

This chain joins TRBV10-3 and TRBJ2-6; TRBD2 matches at 7 bases. The CDR3 loop spans 16 amino acids. Trimming removed 4 bases from V and 2 bases from J; junction bases left unmatched: 5. Germline lookup yields CDR1 ENHRY and CDR2 SYGVKD. CDR3 coding DNA: TGTGCCATCAGTGTGCAGCGGGGTCCTGGGGCCAACGTCCTGACTTTC. Its translation: CAISVQRGPGANVLTF.

V and J are TRBV30 and TRBJ2-7; TRBD2 matches 8 bases. CDR1 is GTSNPN and CDR2 is SVGIG in the germline V gene (reference sequence). This CDR3 contains 12 residues. CDR3 nucleotide sequence: TGTGGGGCGGGGGGCTTCGCCGAAGAGCAGTACTTC. Residues: CGAGGFAEEQYF.

This chain connects TRBV27 to TRBJ2-3, with 11 bases lining up with TRBD1. The ends lost 5 bases at V and 14 bases at J; junction bases unmatched: 6. The CDR3 has 12 residues. CDR1 is MNHEY, CDR2 SMNVEV, per germline (reference sequence). CDR3 DNA: TGTGCCAGCAGTCCCGGACAGGGGGCTGGGTATTTT. Translation gives CASSPGQGAGYF.

The rearrangement links TRBV29-1 to TRBJ2-7; a possible D gene is TRBD1 (6 bases). V dropped 1 base and J dropped 2 bases, with 12 bases sitting between them. The CDR3 length is 14 residues. CDR1 and CDR2 (germline): SQVTM, ANQGSEA. CDR3 DNA: TGCAGCGTTGAAGTGCAGGGGCGTCCCTACGAGCAGTACTTC. Residues: CSVEVQGRPYEQYF.

This clone has more than one count but fewer than ten. This chain joins TRBV5-4 and TRBJ2-7; D is perhaps TRBD2 (6 bases). Germline V CDR1 and CDR2: SGHNT, YYREEE (reference sequence). The CDR3 runs 13 residues. With 3 bases removed from V and 3 bases from J, the gap between germline ends came to 10 bases. DNA for the CDR3: TGTGCCAGCAGCTCGGCGGGGCTCTACGAGCAGTACTTC. Protein: CASSSAGLYEQYF.

This rearrangement joins TRBV2 to TRBJ2-5; maybe TRBD2 (5 bases). Germline CDR1 SNHLY, CDR2 FYNNEI. Trimming took off 6 bases at V and 5 bases at J, with 25 bases between the two ends. The CDR3 totals 17 residues. For the CDR3, the DNA is TGTGCCAGCAGATCCCACACTAGGTTTGTTTCCATCGAGACCCAGTACTTC. As protein: CASRSHTRFVSIETQYF.

V and J are TRBV5-6 and TRBJ2-1; D gene ambiguous. Trimming stripped 3 bases from V and 0 bases from J, with 10 bases between. The CDR3 spans 15 residues. CDR1 is SGHDT, CDR2 YYEEEE, per germline. The CDR3 sequence is CASSSSVRSYNEQFF. As DNA, the CDR3 is TGTGCCAGCAGCTCCAGCGTCCGCTCCTACAATGAGCAGTTCTTC.

The chain joins TRBV5-1 to TRBJ2-1; the D gene is possibly TRBD1 (6 bases). The V gene lost 4 bases and the J gene lost 8 bases, with 13 bases spanning the gap. Germline V CDR1 and CDR2: SGHRS, YFSETQ. This CDR3 comprises 13 residues. The CDR3, as DNA: TGCGCCAGCAGCCTGCGCCCAGGGGATGAGCAGTTCTTC. Translation gives CASSLRPGDEQFF.

The chain combines TRBV3-1 (or the pseudogene TRBV3-2) with TRBJ2-1; 13 nucleotides agree with TRBD2. Germline V CDR1 and CDR2: LGHDT, YNNKEL (reference sequence). The junction had 4 bases not matched to a gene; V was cut back by 2 bases and J by 6 bases. The CDR3 has 16 amino acids. CDR3 region: CASSQWRLAGGNEQFF. In DNA form, the CDR3 reads TGTGCCAGCAGCCAATGGAGACTAGCGGGGGGCAATGAGCAGTTCTTC.